The following is a T cell receptor beta chain sequence with its context. The antigen is unknown. The sequence runs out 3 residues before the end of the CDR3; the remainder is reconstructed from the germline J gene. These data belong to a study of T cell clonality in common variable immunodeficiency. Profiling relied on immunoSEQ multiplex PCR, and the TCRdb table lists in-frame clones only, not all of them. The data show over 25,000 clones, with none appearing a single time. Germline V gene sequence: CDR1 SEHNR, CDR2 FQNEAQ (reference sequence). The length of the CDR3 is 15 residues. V shed 5 bases, J shed 5 bases, and the junction held 9 bases outside the gene matches. General observations from the study: Compared with controls, CVID subjects had fewer shared TCRbeta clones. Fewer deletions and N-nucleotide insertions were reportedly seen in common variable immunodeficiency TCR beta sequences.

This receptor was obtained from a human donor with common variable immunodeficiency. J is TRBJ1-1 and V is TRBV7-9, with TRBD1 matching 9 bases. Sequenced sample: peripheral blood mononuclear cells. The CDR3 spells CASSLTGGGRTEAFF. The covered CDR3 bases are TGTGCCAGCAGCCTTACAGGGGGCGGACGGACTGAA.